Only a few counts were recorded for the clone carrying this T cell receptor beta chain. What it binds is unknown. J was trimmed by 7 bases and V by 6 bases; bases with no gene match: 7. Looked up from germline, CDR1 is MDHEN and CDR2 is SYDVKM. The CDR3 loop spans 13 amino acids. It was with a sample-barcoded 5' primer and a J-beta primer mix that a second PCR of about 6 to 11 cycles was run. TCRdb reprocessed the 5' RACE reads via MiXCR and lists one record per CDR3 protein. The sample has roughly 2 million distinct CDR3 sequences; approximately 50% are singletons. This entry comes from a study of blood T cells in healthy people across ages. The study's findings and limits: It was held that diversity estimates obtained from one million T cells represented underestimates.

Isolated per sample were at least 7 million PBMCs. Per individual sample, total RNA of at least 5 micrograms was extracted. The sequenced material came from blood. The chain combines TRBV28 with TRBJ1-2; 8 bases line up with TRBD1. This TCR came from a woman aged 40 to 50 in good health. This CDR3 is CASRLARGLGYTF. The CDR3, as DNA: TGTGCCAGCAGACTGGCCAGGGGGCTTGGCTACACCTTC.